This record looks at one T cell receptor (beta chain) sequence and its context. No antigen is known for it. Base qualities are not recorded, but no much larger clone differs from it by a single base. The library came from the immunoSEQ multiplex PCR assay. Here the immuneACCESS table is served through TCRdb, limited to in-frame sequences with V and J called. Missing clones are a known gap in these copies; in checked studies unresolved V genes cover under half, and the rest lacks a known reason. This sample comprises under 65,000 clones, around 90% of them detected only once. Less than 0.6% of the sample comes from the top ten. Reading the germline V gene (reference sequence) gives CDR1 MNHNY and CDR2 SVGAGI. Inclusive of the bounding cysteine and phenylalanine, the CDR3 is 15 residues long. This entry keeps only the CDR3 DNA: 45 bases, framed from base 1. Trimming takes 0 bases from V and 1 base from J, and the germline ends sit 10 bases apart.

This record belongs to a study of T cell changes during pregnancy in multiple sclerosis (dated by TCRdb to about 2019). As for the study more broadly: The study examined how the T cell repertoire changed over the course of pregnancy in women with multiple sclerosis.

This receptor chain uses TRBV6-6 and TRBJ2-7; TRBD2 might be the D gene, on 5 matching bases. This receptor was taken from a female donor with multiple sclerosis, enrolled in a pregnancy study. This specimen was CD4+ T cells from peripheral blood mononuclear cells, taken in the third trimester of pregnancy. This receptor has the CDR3 CASSYSRAKSYEQYF. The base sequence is TGTGCCAGCAGTTACTCGAGGGCGAAGTCCTACGAGCAGTACTTC.